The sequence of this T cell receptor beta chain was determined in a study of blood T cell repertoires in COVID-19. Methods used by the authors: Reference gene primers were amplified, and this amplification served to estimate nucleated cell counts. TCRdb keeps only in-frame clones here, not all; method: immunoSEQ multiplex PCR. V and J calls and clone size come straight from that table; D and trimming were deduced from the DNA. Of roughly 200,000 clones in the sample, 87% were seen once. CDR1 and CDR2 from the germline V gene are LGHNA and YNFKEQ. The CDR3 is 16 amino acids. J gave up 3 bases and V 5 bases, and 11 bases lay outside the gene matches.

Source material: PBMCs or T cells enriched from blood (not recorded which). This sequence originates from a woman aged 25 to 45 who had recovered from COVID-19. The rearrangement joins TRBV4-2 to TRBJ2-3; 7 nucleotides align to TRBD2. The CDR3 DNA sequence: TGTGCCAGCAGCACAGCGCTGGGGCGGGAGACAGATACGCAGTATTTT. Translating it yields CASSTALGRETDTQYF.